The 27 T cell receptor beta chains below were found in one sample sequenced in a study of T-cell memory formation after mild COVID-19. TCRdb ran MiXCR on the 5' RACE reads and lists one entry per CDR3 protein. The table records approximately 480,000 distinct CDR3 sequences, 15% to 20% of them present only once. Material for sequencing was PBMCs or a T cell subset sorted from them (not recorded which). The receptors were sampled from an adult woman who had mild COVID-19 (a few samples of this study predate the infection). Cell type and time point are not known.

V usage is TRBV18 and J usage is TRBJ1-1, with 8 bases fitting TRBD1. There are 15 residues in the CDR3. The J segment lost 4 bases and the V segment lost 10 bases, leaving 14 bases of the junction unmatched. Germline CDR1 is KGHSH and CDR2 is LQKENI. For the CDR3, the DNA is TGTGCCACCAAGGGCACGCAGGGGGCCTTCACTGAAGCTTTCTTT. Its translation is CATKGTQGAFTEAFF.

The chain recombines TRBV18 with TRBJ1-5, with D possibly matching TRBD1 (5 bases). The CDR3 totals 14 residues. V was trimmed by 2 bases and J by 1 base, leaving 6 bases between them. Germline V CDR1 and CDR2: KGHSH, LQKENI. The DNA of the CDR3 is TGTGCCAGCTCACCAGGGACGAGCAATCAGCCCCAGCATTTT. Translating gives CASSPGTSNQPQHF.

This clonotype has a handful of counts. The chain combines TRBV6-1 with TRBJ1-1; D gene uncertain. The germline CDR1 and CDR2 sequences are MNHNS and SASEGT. This CDR3 has 14 residues. V lost 6 bases and J 3 bases, leaving 14 bases between the germline ends. CDR3 coding DNA: TGTGCCAGCAGCAAGGACCCTCTGGACACTGAAGCTTTCTTT. Translated: CASSKDPLDTEAFF.

V is TRBV3-1 and J is TRBJ2-2; no definite D call. Trimming took 0 bases from V and 5 from J, leaving 10 bases between them. Germline V gene lookup returns CDR1 LGHDT and CDR2 YNNKEL (reference sequence). The CDR3 consists of 15 residues. CDR3 region: CASSQDWAATGELFF. DNA of the CDR3: TGTGCCAGCAGCCAAGATTGGGCAGCTACCGGGGAGCTGTTTTTT.

A few counts support this clonotype. The chain links TRBV7-8 to TRBJ2-7, with 9 bases aligning to TRBD1. The CDR3 is made up of 15 amino acids. Germline V CDR1 and CDR2: SGHVS, FQNEAQ. J was trimmed by 5 bases and V by 4 bases; bases with no gene match: 9. CDR3: CASSSTGGLFNEQYF. The CDR3 nucleotides are TGTGCCAGCAGCTCCACAGGGGGCCTCTTCAACGAGCAGTACTTC.

The chain couples TRBV29-1 to TRBJ2-3; D gene uncertain. Germline CDR1 reads SQVTM; CDR2 reads ANQGSEA. The ends were cut back, 4 bases at V and 6 bases at J, with 8 bases in the middle. CDR3 size: 11 residues. This CDR3 is CSVATFDTQYF. The CDR3 DNA is TGCAGCGTTGCCACGTTTGATACGCAGTATTTT.

V is TRBV12-3 or TRBV12-4 and J is TRBJ1-4; D unclear. Trimming pared 7 bases from V and 0 bases from J, leaving 18 bases between. This CDR3 is built from 17 residues. CDR3 sequence reads: CASNLEVSAPTNEKLFF. In DNA, the CDR3 is TGTGCCAGCAATCTGGAGGTGTCTGCTCCAACTAATGAAAAACTGTTTTTT.

The chain employs TRBV6-2 or TRBV6-3 and TRBJ2-2, with 10 bases identical to TRBD1. The CDR3 length is 18 residues. Germline loops: CDR1 MNHEY, CDR2 SVGEGT. Germline trimming cut 0 bases from V and 6 bases from J; bases unmatched to any gene: 10. The chain's CDR3 is CASSYSIRDRGRPGELFF. As DNA, the CDR3 is TGTGCCAGCAGTTACTCGATTCGGGACAGGGGTCGTCCCGGGGAGCTGTTTTTT.

This clonotype was observed a handful of times. This sequence joins TRBV3-1 and TRBJ2-2, with D possibly being TRBD2 (5 bases). The germline V gene encodes CDR1 LGHDT and CDR2 YNNKEL (reference sequence). This CDR3 spans 15 amino acids. Trimming cost V 1 base and J 3 bases, with 9 bases left between them. The CDR3, as DNA: TGTGCCAGCAGCCAAGCGGGGTATTACACCGGGGAGCTGTTTTTT. Its translation is CASSQAGYYTGELFF.

V usage is TRBV28 and J usage is TRBJ2-7; D is undetermined. Germline lookup yields CDR1 MDHEN and CDR2 SYDVKM. The V end was cut by 6 bases, the J end by 6 bases, with 9 bases between. This CDR3 has 11 residues. The CDR3 region has the DNA TGTGCCAGCAGCCGGGCTTTCGAGCAGTACTTC. This translates into CASSRAFEQYF.

This clonotype came up a few times. V and J are TRBV5-1 and TRBJ2-7; the D gene could be TRBD1 or TRBD2 (5 bases each). The CDR3 is made up of 14 amino acids. Germline assignment: CDR1 SGHRS and CDR2 YFSETQ. With 4 bases removed from V and 6 bases from J, the gap between germline ends came to 17 bases. CDR3 loop: CASSEGPGRLEQYF. The CDR3 nucleotides are TGCGCCAGCAGCGAGGGACCGGGAAGGCTCGAGCAGTACTTC.

This clonotype was detected only a few times. The rearrangement uses TRBV7-6 and TRBJ2-3, with a possible D match to TRBD1 (5 bases). Germline loops: CDR1 SGHVS, CDR2 FNYEAQ. This CDR3 has 18 residues. Trimming took off 2 bases at V and 0 bases at J, with 18 bases between the two ends. CDR3: CASSLTPQGESSTDTQYF. In nucleotides, the CDR3 is TGTGCCAGCAGCTTAACCCCCCAGGGCGAGTCTAGCACAGATACGCAGTATTTT.

Many counts were recorded for this clonotype. The CDR3 DNA is TGCAGCCGAGGGGCAACCTTAAACACTGAAGCTTTCTTT. It is translated as CSRGATLNTEAFF. The chain is built from TRBV20-1 and TRBJ1-1; perhaps TRBD1 as D (5 bases). Germline-derived CDR1 and CDR2 are DFQATT and SNEGSKA (reference sequence). CDR3 size: 13 residues.

V is TRBV2 and J is TRBJ2-7, with a possible D match to TRBD1 (5 bases). Trimming pared 4 bases from V and 1 base from J, leaving 17 bases between. This CDR3 comprises 16 residues. Germline V gene sequence: CDR1 SNHLY, CDR2 FYNNEI. CDR3 nucleotides: TGTGCCAGCAGTGTAGGGGTCAGGGCCCTTTCCTACGAGCAGTACTTC. This translates into CASSVGVRALSYEQYF. The full variable domain, rest sourced from reference TRBV2 and TRBJ2-7, is EPEVTQTPSHQVTQMGQEVILRCVPISNHLYFYWYRQILGQKVEFLVSFYNNEISEKSEIFDDQFSVERPDGSNFTLKIRSTKLEDSAMYFCASSVGVRALSYEQYFGPGTRLTVT.

This clonotype has only a few counts. This chain joins TRBV7-6 and TRBJ1-5; D ambiguous. Germline values: CDR1 SGHVS, CDR2 FNYEAQ. Trimming left V 0 bases short and J 0 bases short, with 9 bases between. This CDR3 spans 16 amino acids. The CDR3: CASSLAISDSNQPQHF. DNA of the CDR3: TGTGCCAGCAGCTTAGCGATCTCCGATAGCAATCAGCCCCAGCATTTT.

The chain is built from TRBV5-1 and TRBJ2-5; D gene ambiguous. Trimming removed 2 bases from V and 0 bases from J, with 14 bases in between. This CDR3 comprises 16 residues. Germline CDR1 SGHRS, CDR2 YFSETQ. The CDR3 loop is CASSLSSVDYQETQYF. In nucleotides, the CDR3 is TGCGCCAGCAGCTTAAGTTCGGTCGACTACCAAGAGACCCAGTACTTC.

In this sample, this clonotype turned up a few times. The chain has TRBV7-8 and TRBJ2-2; 13 bases agree with TRBD2. The CDR3 length is 17 residues. The germline V gene has CDR1 SGHVS and CDR2 FQNEAQ. The V gene end was trimmed by 3 bases and the J gene end by 5 bases; junction bases not matched to a gene: 6. The CDR3 sequence: CASSFRTSGSGTGELFF. DNA of the CDR3: TGTGCCAGCAGCTTCCGGACTAGCGGGAGTGGGACCGGGGAGCTGTTTTTT.

This clonotype has ten or more counts. The chain employs TRBV12-3 or TRBV12-4 and TRBJ1-1; D is ambiguous. Between the trimmed V and J ends, which lost 4 bases and 3 bases, there was a span of 12 bases. The CDR3 covers 14 residues. The CDR3 is CASSSGIGDTEAFF. Written as DNA, the CDR3 is TGTGCCAGCAGTTCCGGGATCGGGGACACTGAAGCTTTCTTT.

This clonotype was found a few times. The chain couples TRBV7-8 to TRBJ2-7, with D maybe TRBD1 (6 bases). CDR1 is SGHVS and CDR2 is FQNEAQ in the germline V gene. The CDR3 is 16 amino acids. The ends were cut back, 3 bases at V and 0 bases at J, with 15 bases in the middle. The CDR3, as DNA: TGTGCCAGCAGCTTCCTCAACCGGGACACCTCCTACGAGCAGTACTTC. Translation: CASSFLNRDTSYEQYF.

This clonotype was found many times. The chain has TRBV5-1 and TRBJ2-5, with TRBD1 matching over 11 bases. The V gene end was trimmed by 4 bases and the J gene end by 5 bases; junction bases not matched to a gene: 7. The germline V gene has CDR1 SGHRS and CDR2 YFSETQ. This CDR3 region has 15 residues. CDR3 DNA: TGCGCCAGCAGCCCCGGACAGGGGGCGGTGGAGACCCAGTACTTC. This encodes CASSPGQGAVETQYF.

The sample holds a few counts of this clonotype. V usage is TRBV12-3 or TRBV12-4 and J usage is TRBJ1-2, with TRBD1 matching 12 bases. J was trimmed by 1 base and V by 6 bases; bases with no gene match: 9. The CDR3 runs to 17 residues. The CDR3 region is CASRSGQGALLNYGYTF. Written as DNA, the CDR3 is TGTGCCAGCAGGTCGGGACAGGGGGCTCTCCTTAACTATGGCTACACCTTC.

The chain couples TRBV3-1 to TRBJ2-1, with D possibly being TRBD2 (6 bases). CDR3 size: 16 residues. Deletions cut 4 bases from V and 6 bases from J, with 19 bases between. The germline V gene has CDR1 LGHDT and CDR2 YNNKEL (reference sequence). In nucleotides, the CDR3 is TGTGCCAGCAGCCTGCAATTGGGCGGGGTCGCCAATGAGCAGTTCTTC. Amino acid sequence: CASSLQLGGVANEQFF.

The genes are TRBV3-1 and TRBJ1-1; no firm D call. The CDR3 consists of 12 residues. Trimming pared 1 base from V and 11 bases from J, leaving 11 bases between. Germline V lookup: CDR1 LGHDT, CDR2 YNNKEL (reference sequence). CDR3 sequence: CASSQGRVGAFF. The DNA for the CDR3 is TGTGCCAGCAGCCAAGGGAGAGTGGGTGCTTTCTTT.

This clonotype turned up a few times. The J gene is TRBJ2-1, the V gene TRBV9; 14 nucleotides align to TRBD2. The CDR3 spans 17 residues. Germline V gives CDR1 SGDLS, CDR2 YYNGEE. Losses at the gene ends were 2 bases for V and 3 bases for J; bases not matched to a gene: 4. The CDR3 nucleotides read TGTGCCAGCAGCGTGGGGACTAGCGGGAGCGGCTACAATGAGCAGTTCTTC. Residues: CASSVGTSGSGYNEQFF.

The rearrangement links TRBV6-5 to TRBJ1-2; D unresolved. The germline gives CDR1 MNHEY, CDR2 SVGAGI. The CDR3 is made up of 14 amino acids. V lost 0 bases, J lost 4 bases, and 9 bases lay in between. CDR3 loop: CASSYSGGPYGYTF. CDR3 bases: TGTGCCAGCAGTTACTCGGGAGGCCCCTATGGCTACACCTTC.

This chain connects TRBV9 to TRBJ2-5; 8 bases align to TRBD1. The CDR3 has 13 amino acids. CDR1 and CDR2 (germline): SGDLS, YYNGEE. The ends lost 3 bases at V and 10 bases at J; junction bases unmatched: 8. The CDR3 spells CASSASTGDDQYF. DNA of the CDR3: TGTGCCAGCAGCGCGTCGACAGGGGACGACCAGTACTTC.

The V call is TRBV7-9, the J call TRBJ1-2, with 8 nucleotides matching TRBD1. This CDR3 has 15 amino acids. The V segment lost 5 bases and the J segment 4 bases; nucleotides outside the gene matches: 9. Germline lookup yields CDR1 SEHNR and CDR2 FQNEAQ (reference sequence). The CDR3 DNA reads TGTGCCAGCAGCATTCCGGGGACAGGACCCTATGGCTACACCTTC. This sequence encodes CASSIPGTGPYGYTF.